A single sample is the source of the 18 T cell receptor beta chains below, sequenced in a study of blood T cell repertoires in COVID-19. The assay was immunoSEQ multiplex PCR, and TCRdb's table has in-frame clones only and misses some. The table has fewer than 250,000 clones, around 84% seen once. Sample: peripheral blood. Source of these receptors: a man in his 60s with acute or convalescent COVID-19.

The chain links TRBV4-1 to TRBJ2-7, with D perhaps matching TRBD1 (7 bases). In germline, CDR1 is MGHRA, CDR2 YSYEKL. V gave up 4 bases and J gave up 2 bases, with 12 bases separating them. The CDR3 contains 14 residues. Here the CDR3 reads CASSPTGRPYEQYF. CDR3 DNA sequence: TGCGCCAGCAGCCCGACAGGGAGGCCCTACGAGCAGTACTTC.

The chain carries TRBV3-1 (or the pseudogene TRBV3-2) and TRBJ2-7; D call uncertain. Looked up from germline, CDR1 is LGHDT and CDR2 is YNNKEL (reference sequence). V was clipped by 5 bases and J by 3 bases, with 14 bases between them. The CDR3 sequence is 14 residues long. The CDR3 coding sequence is TGTGCCAGCAGCGAGAGGCTGAGTGGCTACGAGCAGTACTTC. It translates to CASSERLSGYEQYF.

The chain is built from TRBV6-2 or TRBV6-3 and TRBJ2-1; TRBD2 matches at 11 bases. The CDR3 is 15 residues long. CDR1 MNHEY and CDR2 SVGEGT come from the germline V gene. With V trimmed by 6 bases and J by 8 bases, 9 bases remained unmatched. The CDR3 DNA reads TGTGCCAGCAGCTCCGGGACTAGCGGTACGGATGAGCAGTTCTTC. Its translation is CASSSGTSGTDEQFF.

V usage is TRBV4-1 and J usage is TRBJ2-7; a possible D gene is TRBD2 (5 bases). The CDR3 is 15 amino acids. Per the germline V gene, CDR1 is MGHRA and CDR2 is YSYEKL. The V and J ends lost 1 base and 5 bases respectively, with 15 bases between them. Here the CDR3 DNA reads TGCGCCAGCAGCCAAGGCTTGACTACTGTAAACGAGCAGTACTTC. Translating it yields CASSQGLTTVNEQYF.

The chain uses TRBV6-1 and TRBJ1-2; no clear D gene. V lost 2 bases, J lost 3 bases, and 13 bases lay in between. Germline assignment: CDR1 MNHNS and CDR2 SASEGT. This CDR3 is built from 15 residues. CDR3 in amino acids: CASSESVYFDYGYTF. The CDR3 nucleotides are TGTGCCAGCAGTGAATCGGTGTACTTTGACTATGGCTACACCTTC.

The J gene is TRBJ2-7, the V gene TRBV5-8, with a weak D call TRBD2 (6 bases). V was pared by 5 bases and J by 3 bases, with 9 bases between. CDR3 size: 12 residues. Looked up from germline, CDR1 is SGHTS and CDR2 is YDEGEE. CDR3 loop: CASRYGGYEQYF. CDR3 DNA: TGTGCCAGCAGGTACGGGGGCTACGAGCAGTACTTC.

The J gene is TRBJ2-5, the V gene TRBV5-6; D is possibly TRBD1 (6 bases). Trimming left V 4 bases short and J 5 bases short, with 15 bases between. CDR1 and CDR2 from the germline V gene are SGHDT and YYEEEE. The CDR3 has 14 amino acids. CDR3 sequence reads: CASSTPRQGETQYF. The CDR3 region has the DNA TGTGCCAGCAGCACCCCCCGGCAGGGGGAGACCCAGTACTTC.

The chain carries TRBV7-9 and TRBJ2-1, with TRBD1 as a possible D gene (6 bases). V lost 3 bases and J 4 bases, leaving 10 bases between the germline ends. The CDR3 is 14 amino acids. Germline CDR1 SEHNR, CDR2 FQNEAQ (reference sequence). The CDR3 DNA sequence: TGTGCCAGCAGCTTTACAGGGATGTACAATGAGCAGTTCTTC. Its protein product is CASSFTGMYNEQFF.

The chain is built from TRBV6-5 and TRBJ2-7; D is uncertain. Germline V gives CDR1 MNHEY, CDR2 SVGAGI. V lost 8 bases to trimming and J lost 5 bases, with 10 bases between them. This CDR3 region has 11 residues. CDR3 sequence reads: CASQQIDEQYF. The DNA for the CDR3 is TGTGCCAGCCAACAGATCGACGAGCAGTACTTC.

This clone has just a few counts. The CDR3 nucleotides are TGTGCCAGCAAGGGTCCAGGGCCCTACGAGCAGTACTTC. It encodes CASKGPGPYEQYF. The rearrangement links TRBV2 to TRBJ2-7; tentatively, D is TRBD1 (5 bases). The V gene's germline CDR1 is SNHLY and CDR2 FYNNEI. With 7 bases removed from V and 2 bases from J, the gap between germline ends came to 12 bases. This CDR3 comprises 13 residues.

The rearrangement uses TRBV9 and TRBJ1-5; D remains ambiguous. The CDR3 contains 14 residues. V was trimmed by 4 bases and J by 5 bases, leaving 13 bases between them. Germline V gene data show CDR1 as SGDLS and CDR2 as YYNGEE. The CDR3 DNA follows: TGTGCCAGCAGCCCACGGGGTGGGGATCAGCCCCAGCATTTT. Protein: CASSPRGGDQPQHF.

This clone was counted a single time. The rearrangement joins TRBV2 to TRBJ2-1; the match to TRBD2 covers 7 bases. This CDR3 has 14 amino acids. Germline CDR1 reads SNHLY; CDR2 reads FYNNEI. After removal of 7 bases from V and 1 base from J, the junction contained 4 bases not matched to a gene. In nucleotides, the CDR3 is TGTGCCAGCAATGACGGGGGGTCCTACAATGAGCAGTTCTTC. It codes for CASNDGGSYNEQFF.

The chain employs TRBV28 and TRBJ1-2; 7 bases line up with TRBD1. Trimming took 5 bases from V and 8 from J; bases not matched to a gene: 11. The CDR3 extends over 14 amino acids. Per germline, CDR1 MDHEN and CDR2 SYDVKM. CDR3 nucleotides: TGTGCCAGCAGTCCGGGACAGACCTCTTGGGGCTACACCTTC. Its protein product is CASSPGQTSWGYTF.

The chain uses TRBV7-9 and TRBJ2-7; the match to TRBD1 covers 8 bases. The V gene's germline CDR1 is SEHNR and CDR2 FQNEAQ (reference sequence). The junction had 10 bases not matched to a gene; V was cut back by 0 bases and J by 3 bases. The CDR3 runs to 17 residues. In nucleotides, the CDR3 is TGTGCCAGCAGCTTAGCCCAGGGGGCGCGGGGCCTCTACGAGCAGTACTTC. It yields the protein CASSLAQGARGLYEQYF.

The chain uses TRBV6-5 and TRBJ2-7; a weak D match, TRBD1 (7 bases). Looked up from germline, CDR1 is MNHEY and CDR2 is SVGAGI. Trimming removed 2 bases at V and 10 bases at J, with 21 bases between. The CDR3 loop spans 15 amino acids. CDR3 region: CASSYVVRGVGEQYF. The DNA for the CDR3 is TGTGCCAGCAGTTACGTTGTCAGGGGGGTGGGTGAACAGTACTTC.

The V and J genes are TRBV10-3 and TRBJ2-7; 10 nucleotides line up with TRBD2. There are 15 residues in the CDR3. The germline CDR1 and CDR2 sequences are ENHRY and SYGVKD. V dropped 4 bases and J dropped 0; count of bases not matched to a gene: 3. This chain's CDR3 is CAISASGGLSYEQYF. The CDR3 DNA follows: TGTGCCATCAGTGCTAGCGGGGGTCTCTCCTACGAGCAGTACTTC.

This clone was counted once. J is TRBJ2-5 and V is TRBV28, with 7 bases aligning to TRBD1. Germline lookup yields CDR1 MDHEN and CDR2 SYDVKM. J gave up 4 bases and V 7 bases, and 3 bases lay outside the gene matches. The length of the CDR3 is 12 residues. In DNA form, the CDR3 reads TGTGCCAGCAAGGGGGCGCGAGAGACCCAGTACTTC. As protein: CASKGARETQYF.

There are many counts of this clone. The chain recombines TRBV11-1 with TRBJ1-3; TRBD1 matches at 8 bases. Unmatched junction bases numbered 0, after V lost 5 bases and J lost 0 bases. Germline CDR1 is SGHAT and CDR2 is FQDESV (reference sequence). The length of the CDR3 is 14 residues. The CDR3 region is CASSGQGSGNTIYF. The CDR3 coding sequence is TGTGCCAGCAGCGGACAGGGCTCTGGAAACACCATATATTTT.